The T cell receptor (beta chain) under discussion was sequenced for a study of T cell responses to AZD1222 COVID-19 vaccine. The assay was immunoSEQ multiplex PCR, and TCRdb's table has in-frame clones only and misses some. The data hold around 96,000 clones, with nearly 90% observed a single time. This CDR3 has 15 residues. Germline CDR1 and CDR2: ENHRY and SYGVKD. V trimming: 4 bases; J trimming: 4 bases; junction bases outside the gene matches: 5. Notes on the study in general: Nearly half of the spike-specific TCRs reportedly recognize variant regions that carry no mutations. After the peak T cell response, and only then, were repertoires sampled. It should be noted that donors were predominantly white British and more often female, and clonal diversity was possibly underestimated.

This clone occurred a few times. Its matching antigen is unknown. Specimen: peripheral blood, collected on day 0 of AZD1222 vaccination. The V gene is TRBV10-3, the J gene TRBJ2-7, with TRBD1 identical over 12 bases. The receptor's source is an adult in good health. Here the CDR3 DNA reads TGTGCCATCAGTGGTAGGGGACAGGGGGCATACGAGCAGTACTTC. Translation: CAISGRGQGAYEQYF.